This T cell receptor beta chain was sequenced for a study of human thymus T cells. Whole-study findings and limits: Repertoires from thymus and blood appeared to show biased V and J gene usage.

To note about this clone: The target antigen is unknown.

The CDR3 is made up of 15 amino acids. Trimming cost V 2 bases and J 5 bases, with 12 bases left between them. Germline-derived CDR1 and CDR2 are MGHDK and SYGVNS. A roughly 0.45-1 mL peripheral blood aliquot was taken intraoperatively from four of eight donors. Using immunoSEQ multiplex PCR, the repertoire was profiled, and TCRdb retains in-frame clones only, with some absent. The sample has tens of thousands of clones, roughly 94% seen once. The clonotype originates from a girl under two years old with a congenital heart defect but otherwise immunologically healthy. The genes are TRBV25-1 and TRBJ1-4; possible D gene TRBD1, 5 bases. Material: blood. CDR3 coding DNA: TGTGCCAGCAGTGAACACAGCCGACAGAATGAAAAACTGTTTTTT. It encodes CASSEHSRQNEKLFF.